Shown below are 29 T cell receptor beta chains from a single sample sequenced in a study of radiotherapy plus CTLA-4 blockade in lung cancer. Method: immunoSEQ multiplex PCR; TCRdb's copy keeps in-frame clones and lacks some. The repertoire holds about 90,000 clones, with over 75% as singletons. Sequences were derived from peripheral blood, sampled from a patient treated with radiotherapy plus ipilimumab. These receptors originate from a human donor with non-small cell lung cancer that progressed on radiotherapy plus ipilimumab.

The sample holds a few counts of this clone. The chain combines TRBV7-3 with TRBJ2-5, with TRBD1 matching 10 bases. This CDR3 region has 15 residues. V lost 5 bases to trimming and J lost 5 bases; unmatched junction nucleotides: 8. CDR1 SGHTA and CDR2 FQGTGA come from the germline V gene. Here the CDR3 reads CASSPGTGAKETQYF. CDR3 bases: TGTGCCAGCAGCCCCGGGACAGGGGCGAAGGAGACCCAGTACTTC.

V is TRBV2 and J is TRBJ1-2; 9 bases match TRBD1. In germline, CDR1 is SNHLY, CDR2 FYNNEI. The CDR3 loop spans 13 amino acids. The trim removed 6 bases at V and 4 bases at J, leaving 3 bases unmatched. The CDR3 region has the DNA TGTGCCAGCAGCCGACAGGGGGTCTATGGCTACACCTTC. As protein: CASSRQGVYGYTF.

This clone was counted between two and nine times. The gene calls are TRBV7-6 and TRBJ2-1; D call uncertain. This CDR3 spans 15 amino acids. Deletions cut 5 bases from V and 5 bases from J, with 16 bases between. CDR1 is SGHVS, CDR2 FNYEAQ, per germline. The CDR3 sequence is CASSMWDGGDNEQFF. In DNA form, the CDR3 reads TGTGCCAGCAGCATGTGGGATGGTGGGGACAATGAGCAGTTCTTC. Using reference TRBV7-6 and TRBJ2-1 for the parts outside the CDR3, the full variable domain is GAGVSQSPRYKVTKRGQDVALRCDPISGHVSLYWYRQALGQGPEFLTYFNYEAQQDKSGLPNDRFSAERPEGSISTLTIQRTEQRDSAMYRCASSMWDGGDNEQFFGPGTRLTVL.

V gene TRBV4-2 combines with J gene TRBJ1-2; 7 bases map to TRBD1. Germline CDR1 and CDR2: LGHNA and YNFKEQ. This CDR3 comprises 14 residues. J gave up 4 bases and V 3 bases, and 5 bases lay outside the gene matches. The CDR3 spells CASSHETGTYGYTF. The CDR3 DNA reads as TGTGCCAGCAGCCATGAGACAGGGACCTATGGCTACACCTTC.

The J gene is TRBJ1-4, the V gene TRBV6-6; TRBD1 matches at 8 bases. Per germline, CDR1 MNHNY and CDR2 SVGAGI (reference sequence). The length of the CDR3 is 14 residues. The J segment lost 8 bases and the V segment lost 2 bases, leaving 4 bases of the junction unmatched. Here the CDR3 reads CASSYGQGGEKLFF. CDR3 sequence (DNA): TGTGCCAGCAGTTACGGACAGGGAGGGGAAAAACTGTTTTTT.

CDR3 sequence: CASSLDGYGYTF. In DNA, the CDR3 is TGTGCCAGCAGCTTGGACGGCTATGGCTACACCTTC. V usage is TRBV7-2 and J usage is TRBJ1-2; D remains unclear. V gave up 3 bases and J gave up 4 bases, with 6 bases separating them. CDR1 and CDR2 from the germline V gene are SGHTA and FQGNSA. CDR3 size: 12 residues.

In its sample, this clone was seen once. The chain recombines TRBV10-3 with TRBJ2-2; 11 nucleotides align to TRBD2. The CDR3 contains 16 residues. CDR1 ENHRY and CDR2 SYGVKD come from the germline V gene. V shed 0 bases and J 7 bases; nucleotides not matched to a gene: 4. As DNA, the CDR3 is TGTGCCATCAGTGAGTCTCTAGCGGGGGGACTCGGGGAGCTGTTTTTT. Its protein product is CAISESLAGGLGELFF.

The chain employs TRBV5-1 and TRBJ2-6, with D unresolved. CDR1 is SGHRS and CDR2 is YFSETQ in the germline V gene. With 0 bases removed from V and 0 bases from J, the gap between germline ends came to 10 bases. CDR3 size: 17 residues. CDR3 DNA sequence: TGCGCCAGCAGCTTGGAGGGCAGCCGCTCTGGGGCCAACGTCCTGACTTTC. Its protein product is CASSLEGSRSGANVLTF.

This sequence joins TRBV7-6 and TRBJ2-3, with 14 bases matching TRBD2. Germline assignment: CDR1 SGHVS and CDR2 FNYEAQ. The CDR3 totals 17 residues. The V segment lost 5 bases and the J segment 0 bases; nucleotides outside the gene matches: 4. CDR3 protein: CASSIGTSGGSTDTQYF. For the CDR3, the DNA is TGTGCCAGCAGCATTGGGACTAGCGGGGGAAGCACAGATACGCAGTATTTT.

This clone is a singleton in its sample. The chain employs TRBV7-8 and TRBJ1-1; 7 nucleotides agree with TRBD1. This CDR3 contains 15 residues. V shed 3 bases and J 0 bases; nucleotides not matched to a gene: 4. Germline values: CDR1 SGHVS, CDR2 FQNEAQ. The CDR3 sequence is CASSFRTGLNTEAFF. CDR3 bases: TGTGCCAGCAGCTTCCGGACAGGATTGAACACTGAAGCTTTCTTT. Looking up the rest from reference TRBV7-8 and TRBJ1-1 gives the full variable domain: GAGVSQSPRYKVAKRGQDVALRCDPISGHVSLFWYQQALGQGPEFLTYFQNEAQLDKSGLPSDRFFAERPEGSVSTLKIQRTQQEDSAVYLCASSFRTGLNTEAFFGQGTRLTVV.

The genes are TRBV10-3 and TRBJ2-1, with TRBD1 matching over 12 bases. Germline assignment: CDR1 ENHRY and CDR2 SYGVKD. This CDR3 contains 15 residues. V dropped 3 bases and J dropped 12; count of bases not matched to a gene: 9. CDR3 coding DNA: TGTGCCATCAGTGACGGCGGGACAGGGGGCGGTAGGCAGTTCTTC. As protein: CAISDGGTGGGRQFF.

CDR3 sequence: CASSQEVGGRQPQHF. The DNA of the CDR3 is TGCGCCAGCAGCCAAGAGGTGGGGGGCCGGCAGCCCCAGCATTTT. V gene TRBV4-3 combines with J gene TRBJ1-5; D is possibly TRBD1 (6 bases). This CDR3 contains 15 residues. Trimming took off 0 bases at V and 7 bases at J, with 13 bases between the two ends. Germline V CDR1 and CDR2: LGHNA, YSLEER.

The rearrangement uses TRBV7-2 and TRBJ2-1; the match to TRBD2 covers 10 bases. The CDR3 has 16 residues. V gave up 5 bases and J gave up 7 bases; unmatched junction bases: 11. CDR1 is SGHTA, CDR2 FQGNSA, per germline. The CDR3 region has the DNA TGTGCCAGCAGCCTCAGACAAGCGGGGGGGCAGAATGAGCAGTTCTTC. Encoded protein: CASSLRQAGGQNEQFF.

The gene calls are TRBV18 and TRBJ1-4; unclear D gene. The CDR3 length is 15 residues. The V end lost 0 bases, the J end lost 0 bases, and 5 bases lay between the germline ends. CDR1 KGHSH and CDR2 LQKENI come from the germline V gene. CDR3: CASSPPRTTNEKLFF. CDR3 DNA sequence: TGTGCCAGCTCACCACCCAGGACAACTAATGAAAAACTGTTTTTT.

The chain couples TRBV6-1 to TRBJ2-3, with 7 bases aligning to TRBD1. The length of the CDR3 is 18 residues. V shed 4 bases, J shed 1 base, and the junction held 14 bases outside the gene matches. From germline, CDR1 is MNHNS and CDR2 SASEGT. The CDR3 reads CASSGLRGRGFGTDTQYF. The CDR3 region has the DNA TGTGCCAGCAGTGGCTTGAGGGGGCGCGGATTCGGCACAGATACGCAGTATTTT.

The CDR3 nucleotides are TGTGCCAGCAGCACGATAGGGACGGGAAAACTGTTTTTT. Translating it yields CASSTIGTGKLFF. V is TRBV28 and J is TRBJ1-4; D is possibly TRBD1 (5 bases). V lost 6 bases and J lost 10, with 15 bases in between. Germline lookup yields CDR1 MDHEN and CDR2 SYDVKM. The CDR3 extends over 13 amino acids.

This clone was counted a single time. The chain employs TRBV7-9 and TRBJ1-3; D gene unclear. The CDR3 sequence is 12 residues long. Germline CDR1 is SEHNR and CDR2 is FQNEAQ (reference sequence). Trimming took off 8 bases at V and 2 bases at J, with 7 bases between the two ends. DNA for the CDR3: TGTGCCAGCCCCCGTCCTGGAAACACCATATATTTT. Its translation is CASPRPGNTIYF.

The V and J genes are TRBV5-5 and TRBJ1-3; D perhaps matches TRBD1 (5 bases). The CDR3 spans 16 residues. Trimming cost V 4 bases and J 3 bases, with 17 bases left between them. In germline, CDR1 is SGHKS, CDR2 YYEKEE (reference sequence). The CDR3 nucleotides are TGTGCCAGCAGCCTTTCCGGACAACCCGGTGGAAACACCATATATTTT. Translation: CASSLSGQPGGNTIYF.

This rearrangement joins TRBV2 to TRBJ1-2; maybe TRBD1 (5 bases). V was shortened by 4 bases and J by 4 bases, with 16 bases between the two germline ends. This CDR3 is built from 15 residues. Germline assignment: CDR1 SNHLY and CDR2 FYNNEI. This CDR3 reads CASSGGDRGFYGYTF. In DNA form, the CDR3 reads TGTGCCAGCAGTGGGGGCGACAGAGGGTTCTATGGCTACACCTTC.

The chain recombines TRBV7-6 with TRBJ2-2; D is undetermined. The germline V gene has CDR1 SGHVS and CDR2 FNYEAQ. V was shortened by 1 base and J by 7 bases, with 4 bases between the two germline ends. This CDR3 spans 12 amino acids. In DNA form, the CDR3 reads TGTGCCAGCAGCTTAGATCGCGGGGAGCTGTTTTTT. Its protein product is CASSLDRGELFF.

J is TRBJ2-5 and V is TRBV19; possible D gene TRBD2, 6 bases. Germline-derived CDR1 and CDR2 are LNHDA and SQIVND (reference sequence). Trimming shortened V by 4 bases and J by 4 bases, and 16 bases separated the two germline ends. The CDR3 spans 15 residues. The CDR3 DNA is TGTGCCAGTAGTAAGAGGCCCGACGGGAGAGAGACCCAGTACTTC. It is translated as CASSKRPDGRETQYF.

The V gene is TRBV25-1, the J gene TRBJ2-3, with D possibly being TRBD1 (5 bases). Trimming cost V 3 bases and J 5 bases, with 12 bases left between them. From germline, CDR1 is MGHDK and CDR2 SYGVNS. The CDR3 totals 14 residues. The CDR3 spells CASSEPGLGDTQYF. The CDR3 nucleotides read TGTGCCAGCAGTGAGCCAGGGCTAGGAGATACGCAGTATTTT. Complete variable domain (other parts from reference TRBV25-1 and TRBJ2-3): EADIYQTPRYLVIGTGKKITLECSQTMGHDKMYWYQQDPGMELHLIHYSYGVNSTEKGDLSSESTVSRIRTEHFPLTLESARPSHTSQYLCASSEPGLGDTQYFGPGTRLTVL.

The chain employs TRBV6-6 and TRBJ1-2, with D possibly matching TRBD1 (5 bases). The germline CDR1 and CDR2 sequences are MNHNY and SVGAGI (reference sequence). V lost 4 bases and J 5 bases, leaving 14 bases between the germline ends. CDR3 length: 14 amino acids. In nucleotides, the CDR3 is TGTGCCAGCAGTTCCGGGGGACCCTTTTATGGCTACACCTTC. Translated: CASSSGGPFYGYTF.

The chain carries TRBV5-1 and TRBJ2-5; D uncertain. The germline gives CDR1 SGHRS, CDR2 YFSETQ. The ends were cut back, 4 bases at V and 1 base at J, with 11 bases in the middle. The CDR3 totals 14 residues. This CDR3 reads CASSQAAVQETQYF. CDR3 bases: TGCGCCAGCAGCCAGGCGGCAGTCCAAGAGACCCAGTACTTC.

The chain has TRBV19 and TRBJ1-1; weak D call: TRBD1 (6 bases). Looked up from germline, CDR1 is LNHDA and CDR2 is SQIVND (reference sequence). The CDR3 loop spans 16 amino acids. The V end was cut by 5 bases, the J end by 1 base, with 17 bases between. The CDR3 loop reads CASSARPGHPNTEAFF. DNA of the CDR3: TGTGCCAGTAGTGCAAGACCGGGACACCCGAACACTGAAGCTTTCTTT. The variable domain in full, with the rest retrieved from reference TRBV19 and TRBJ1-1, is DGGITQSPKYLFRKEGQNVTLSCEQNLNHDAMYWYRQDPGQGLRLIYYSQIVNDFQKGDIAEGYSVSREKKESFPLTVTSAQKNPTAFYLCASSARPGHPNTEAFFGQGTRLTVV.

The rearrangement links TRBV5-1 to TRBJ2-3; 8 bases align to TRBD2. The CDR3 is 14 amino acids. V lost 0 bases to trimming and J lost 9 bases; unmatched junction nucleotides: 6. Germline assignment: CDR1 SGHRS and CDR2 YFSETQ. The DNA of the CDR3 is TGCGCCAGCAGCTTGGCCGAGTCGGGGGGGACGCAGTATTTT. It is translated as CASSLAESGGTQYF.

CDR3 in DNA: TGTGCCACCAGCAGAGGATTCAGGGATGGGTCCTACGAGCAGTACTTC. Its protein product is CATSRGFRDGSYEQYF. The rearrangement uses TRBV15 and TRBJ2-7; a possible D gene is TRBD1 (5 bases). The V gene lost 1 base and the J gene lost 1 base, with 14 bases spanning the gap. This CDR3 region has 16 residues. Per the germline V gene, CDR1 is LNHNV and CDR2 is YYDKDF (reference sequence).

The genes are TRBV10-2 and TRBJ2-4; 8 nucleotides agree with TRBD1. From germline, CDR1 is WSHSY and CDR2 SAAADI. V lost 6 bases, J lost 4 bases, and 2 bases stayed unmatched. This CDR3 spans 13 amino acids. The CDR3 DNA reads as TGCGCCAGCAGCGGACAGGGAAAAAACATTCAGTACTTC. This translates into CASSGQGKNIQYF.

The chain couples TRBV25-1 to TRBJ1-5, with D maybe TRBD1 (6 bases). The CDR3 runs to 16 residues. The germline V gene encodes CDR1 MGHDK and CDR2 SYGVNS. Trimming stripped 4 bases from V and 3 bases from J, with 16 bases between. CDR3 DNA sequence: TGTGCCAGCAGTGGAACAGGGATAGGTCCCAATCAGCCCCAGCATTTT. Its protein product is CASSGTGIGPNQPQHF.